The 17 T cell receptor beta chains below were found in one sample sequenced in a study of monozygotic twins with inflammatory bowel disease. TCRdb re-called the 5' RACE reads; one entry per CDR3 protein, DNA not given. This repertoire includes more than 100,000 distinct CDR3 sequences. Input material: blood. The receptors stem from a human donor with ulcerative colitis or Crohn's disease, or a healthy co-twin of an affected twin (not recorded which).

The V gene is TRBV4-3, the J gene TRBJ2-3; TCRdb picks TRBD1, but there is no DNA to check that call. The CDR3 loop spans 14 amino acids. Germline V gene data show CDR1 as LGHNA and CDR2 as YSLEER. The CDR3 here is CASSQDLLGGTQYF.

The CDR3 protein is CASSRGEYTGYSNQPQHF. The chain carries TRBV11-1 and TRBJ1-5; checking the TCRdb D call of TRBD1 is not possible without DNA. This CDR3 has 18 amino acids. Germline assignment: CDR1 SGHAT and CDR2 FQDESV (reference sequence).

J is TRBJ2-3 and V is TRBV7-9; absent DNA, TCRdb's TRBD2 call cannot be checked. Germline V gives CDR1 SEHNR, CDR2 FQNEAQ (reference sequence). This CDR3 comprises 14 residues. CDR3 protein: CASSLAAGADTQYF.

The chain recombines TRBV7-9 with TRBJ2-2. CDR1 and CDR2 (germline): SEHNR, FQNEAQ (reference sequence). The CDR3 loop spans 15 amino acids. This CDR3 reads CASSTRIANTGELFF.

The CDR3 loop is CASSPGGSETEAFF. The genes are TRBV5-1 and TRBJ1-1; TCRdb's D call, TRBD1, is unchecked because there is no DNA. Germline-derived CDR1 and CDR2 are SGHRS and YFSETQ. The CDR3 length is 14 residues.

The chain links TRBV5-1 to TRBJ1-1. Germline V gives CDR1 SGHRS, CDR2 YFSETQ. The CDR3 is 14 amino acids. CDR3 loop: CASSLGYKNTEAFF.

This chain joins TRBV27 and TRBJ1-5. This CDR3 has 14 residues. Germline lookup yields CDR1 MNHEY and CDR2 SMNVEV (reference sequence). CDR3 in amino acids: CASSLRGPSQPQHF.

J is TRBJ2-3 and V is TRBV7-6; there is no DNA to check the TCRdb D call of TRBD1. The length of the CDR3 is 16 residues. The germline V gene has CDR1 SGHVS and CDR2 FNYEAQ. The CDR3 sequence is CASSSQQGWEKDTQYF.

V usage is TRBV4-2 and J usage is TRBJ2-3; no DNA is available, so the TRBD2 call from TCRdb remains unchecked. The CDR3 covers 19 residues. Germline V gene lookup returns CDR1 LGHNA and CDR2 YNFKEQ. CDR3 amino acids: CASRRQPGLAGTSTDTQYF.

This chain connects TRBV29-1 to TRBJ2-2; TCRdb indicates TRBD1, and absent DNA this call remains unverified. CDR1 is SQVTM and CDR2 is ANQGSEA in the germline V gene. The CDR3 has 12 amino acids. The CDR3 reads CSGTGSTGELFF.

The CDR3 sequence is CSARDWLLGDQPQHF. V gene TRBV20-1 combines with J gene TRBJ1-5. The CDR3 consists of 15 residues. Per the germline V gene, CDR1 is DFQATT and CDR2 is SNEGSKA (reference sequence).

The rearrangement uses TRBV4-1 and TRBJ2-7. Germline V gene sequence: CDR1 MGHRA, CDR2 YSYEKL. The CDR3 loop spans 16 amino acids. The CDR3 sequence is CASSQDWPGGSYEQYF.

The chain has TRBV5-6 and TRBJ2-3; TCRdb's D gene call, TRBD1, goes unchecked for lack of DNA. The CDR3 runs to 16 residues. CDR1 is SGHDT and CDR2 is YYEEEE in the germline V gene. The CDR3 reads CASSPDNPSSTDTQYF.

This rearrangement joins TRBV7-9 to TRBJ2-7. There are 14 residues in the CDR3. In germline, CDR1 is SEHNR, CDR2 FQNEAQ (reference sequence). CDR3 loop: CASSLHPVYYEQYF.

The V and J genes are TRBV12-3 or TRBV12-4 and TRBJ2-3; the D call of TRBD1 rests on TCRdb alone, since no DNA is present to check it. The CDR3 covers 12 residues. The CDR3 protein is CASSLFPGTQYF.

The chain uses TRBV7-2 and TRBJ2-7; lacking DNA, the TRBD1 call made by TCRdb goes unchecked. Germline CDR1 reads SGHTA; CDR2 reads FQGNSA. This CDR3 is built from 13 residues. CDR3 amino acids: CASSLGQPGEQYF.

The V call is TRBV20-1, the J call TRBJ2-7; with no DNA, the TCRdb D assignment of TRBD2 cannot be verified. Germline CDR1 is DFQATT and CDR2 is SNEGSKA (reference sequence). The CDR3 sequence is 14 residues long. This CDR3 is CSARLAGEGYEQYF.